This TCR beta chain was documented in a study of T cells in Graves' hyperthyroidism and ophthalmopathy. Findings and limits, study-wide: Expanded thyroid clonotypes (above 0.001) were mostly also found in blood.

Concerning this clonotype: Its specificity is unknown.

Amplification yielded TCR beta CDR3 regions, with RNA transcripts as the source. The HTBI primer set served for first-round RT-PCR of the TCR CDR3. TCRdb processed the multiplex PCR reads anew with MiXCR; each CDR3 protein has one entry. The table lists 400,000 to 450,000 distinct CDR3 sequences, 14% to 15% of them singletons. The CDR3 has 16 residues. V dropped 6 bases and J dropped 2 bases, with 16 bases sitting between them. The sequenced sample consisted of blood. The source of this sequence is a man between 18 and 29 years old with Graves' ophthalmopathy. The V and J genes are TRBV12-3 or TRBV12-4 and TRBJ2-2, with unresolved D. The CDR3 reads CASSPEAQLNTGELFF. The CDR3 DNA reads TGTGCCAGCAGCCCAGAAGCCCAGTTAAACACCGGGGAGCTGTTTTTT.